The following is a T cell receptor beta chain sequence with its context. Sequencing used immunoSEQ multiplex PCR; TCRdb keeps in-frame clones, though not all of them. The sample has tens of thousands of clones, 93% seen once. The data were taken from a study of T cell changes during pregnancy in multiple sclerosis. The TCR comes from a female donor with multiple sclerosis, enrolled in a pregnancy study. The material was peripheral blood, obtained after pregnancy.

The CDR3 DNA reads TGTGCCAGCAGTTTATCGGTGGGCAACTATGGCTACACCTTC. Its protein product is CASSLSVGNYGYTF. The gene calls are TRBV27 and TRBJ1-2; D call uncertain. Germline lookup yields CDR1 MNHEY and CDR2 SMNVEV (reference sequence). The CDR3 spans 14 residues. V was clipped by 0 bases and J by 2 bases, with 7 bases between them.